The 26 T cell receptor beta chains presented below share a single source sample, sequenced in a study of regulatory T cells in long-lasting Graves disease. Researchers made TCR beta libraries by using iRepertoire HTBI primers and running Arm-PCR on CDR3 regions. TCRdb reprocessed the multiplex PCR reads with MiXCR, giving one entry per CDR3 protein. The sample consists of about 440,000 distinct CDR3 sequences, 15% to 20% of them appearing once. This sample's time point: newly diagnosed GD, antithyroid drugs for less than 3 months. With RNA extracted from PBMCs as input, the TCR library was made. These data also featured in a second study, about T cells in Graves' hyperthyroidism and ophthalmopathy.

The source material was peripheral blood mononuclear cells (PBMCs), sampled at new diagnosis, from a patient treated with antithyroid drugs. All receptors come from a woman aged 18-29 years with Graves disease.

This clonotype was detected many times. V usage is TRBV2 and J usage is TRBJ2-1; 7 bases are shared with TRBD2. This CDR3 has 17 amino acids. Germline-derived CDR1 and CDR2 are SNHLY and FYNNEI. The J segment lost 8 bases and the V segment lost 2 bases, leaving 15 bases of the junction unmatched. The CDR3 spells CASSESLLASSGYEQFF. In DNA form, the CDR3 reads TGTGCCAGCAGTGAATCGCTTCTGGCGTCTAGCGGCTATGAGCAGTTCTTC.

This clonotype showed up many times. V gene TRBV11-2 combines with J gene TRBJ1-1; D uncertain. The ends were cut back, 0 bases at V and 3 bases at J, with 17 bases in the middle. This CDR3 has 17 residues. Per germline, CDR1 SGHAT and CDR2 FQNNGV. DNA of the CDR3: TGTGCCAGCAGCTTAGATCGAGAACAGTGGGATTACACTGAAGCTTTCTTT. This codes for CASSLDREQWDYTEAFF.

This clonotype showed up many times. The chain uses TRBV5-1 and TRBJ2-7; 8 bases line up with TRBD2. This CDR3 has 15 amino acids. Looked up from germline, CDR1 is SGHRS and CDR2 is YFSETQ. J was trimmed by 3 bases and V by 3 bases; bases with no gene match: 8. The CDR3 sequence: CASSSTSTSGYEQYF. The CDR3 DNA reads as TGCGCCAGCAGCTCAACTTCCACTAGCGGCTACGAGCAGTACTTC.

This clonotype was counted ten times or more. The CDR3: CASSSLPTMNTEAFF. The CDR3 DNA reads TGTGCCAGCAGTTCCTTGCCAACAATGAACACTGAAGCTTTCTTT. This chain connects TRBV28 to TRBJ1-1, with D hard to call. Trimming removed 4 bases at V and 0 bases at J, with 12 bases between. Looked up from germline, CDR1 is MDHEN and CDR2 is SYDVKM. The CDR3 is 15 residues long.

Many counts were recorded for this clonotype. The DNA for the CDR3 is TGTGCCAGCAGTCTTGAGGGGGTGGGCAATCAGCCCCAGCATTTT. It yields the protein CASSLEGVGNQPQHF. The chain uses TRBV27 and TRBJ1-5; the D gene is possibly TRBD1 (6 bases). Per germline, CDR1 MNHEY and CDR2 SMNVEV (reference sequence). Trimming left V 5 bases short and J 2 bases short, with 13 bases between. This CDR3 comprises 15 residues.

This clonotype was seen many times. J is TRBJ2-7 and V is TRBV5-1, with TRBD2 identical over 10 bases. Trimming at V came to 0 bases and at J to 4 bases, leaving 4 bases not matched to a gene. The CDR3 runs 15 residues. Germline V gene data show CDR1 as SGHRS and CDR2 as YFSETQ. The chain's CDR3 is CASSLEASGGYEQYF. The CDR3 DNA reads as TGCGCCAGCAGCTTGGAGGCTAGCGGGGGATACGAGCAGTACTTC.

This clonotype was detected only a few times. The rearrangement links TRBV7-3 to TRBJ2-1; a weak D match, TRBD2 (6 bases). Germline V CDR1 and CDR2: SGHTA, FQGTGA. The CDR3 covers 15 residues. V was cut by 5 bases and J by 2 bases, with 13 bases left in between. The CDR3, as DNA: TGTGCCAGCAGCCGAGGGGCGGGGCCCTACAATGAGCAGTTCTTC. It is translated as CASSRGAGPYNEQFF.

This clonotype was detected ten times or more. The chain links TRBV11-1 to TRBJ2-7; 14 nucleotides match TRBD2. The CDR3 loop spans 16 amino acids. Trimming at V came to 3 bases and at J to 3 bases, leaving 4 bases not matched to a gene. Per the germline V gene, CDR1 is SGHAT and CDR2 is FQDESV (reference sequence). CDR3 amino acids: CASSFQGLAGVYEQYF. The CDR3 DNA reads TGTGCCAGCAGCTTCCAGGGACTAGCGGGAGTCTACGAGCAGTACTTC.

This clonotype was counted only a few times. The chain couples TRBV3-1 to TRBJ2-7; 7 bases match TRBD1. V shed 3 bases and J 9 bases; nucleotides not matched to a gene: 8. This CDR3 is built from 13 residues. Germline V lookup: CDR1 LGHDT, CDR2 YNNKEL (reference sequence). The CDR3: CASSQYTGVGQYF. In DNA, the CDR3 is TGTGCCAGCAGCCAGTATACAGGGGTGGGGCAGTACTTC.

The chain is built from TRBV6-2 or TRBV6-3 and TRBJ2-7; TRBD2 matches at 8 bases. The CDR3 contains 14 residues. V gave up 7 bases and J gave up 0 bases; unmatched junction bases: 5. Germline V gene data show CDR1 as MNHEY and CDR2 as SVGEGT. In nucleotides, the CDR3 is TGTGCCAGCAAGTTAGCGGGAAACTCCTACGAGCAGTACTTC. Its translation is CASKLAGNSYEQYF.

The CDR3 DNA is TGTGCCAGCAGCCAAGAAGGGGAGGGCTACACCTTC. This sequence encodes CASSQEGEGYTF. The chain has TRBV3-1 and TRBJ1-2; D might be TRBD1 (5 bases). This CDR3 comprises 12 residues. The germline V and J ends were trimmed by 0 bases and 8 bases, with 7 bases remaining between them. CDR1 is LGHDT and CDR2 is YNNKEL in the germline V gene (reference sequence).

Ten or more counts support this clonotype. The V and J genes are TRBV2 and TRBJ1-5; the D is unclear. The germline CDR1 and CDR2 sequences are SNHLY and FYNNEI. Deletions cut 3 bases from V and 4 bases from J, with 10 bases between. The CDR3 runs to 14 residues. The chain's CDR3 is CASSEELGNQPQHF. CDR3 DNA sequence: TGTGCCAGCAGTGAGGAGTTGGGGAATCAGCCCCAGCATTTT.

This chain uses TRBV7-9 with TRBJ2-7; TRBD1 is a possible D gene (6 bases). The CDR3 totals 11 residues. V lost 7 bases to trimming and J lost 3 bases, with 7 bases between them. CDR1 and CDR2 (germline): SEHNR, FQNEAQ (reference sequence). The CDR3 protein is CASTGDYEQYF. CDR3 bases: TGTGCCAGCACAGGGGACTACGAGCAGTACTTC.

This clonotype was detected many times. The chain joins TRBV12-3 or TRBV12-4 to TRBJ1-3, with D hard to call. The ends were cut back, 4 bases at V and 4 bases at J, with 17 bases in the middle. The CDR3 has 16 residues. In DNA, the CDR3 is TGTGCCAGCAGTTACACCCCCCCGGGGTCGGGAAACACCATATATTTT. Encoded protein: CASSYTPPGSGNTIYF.

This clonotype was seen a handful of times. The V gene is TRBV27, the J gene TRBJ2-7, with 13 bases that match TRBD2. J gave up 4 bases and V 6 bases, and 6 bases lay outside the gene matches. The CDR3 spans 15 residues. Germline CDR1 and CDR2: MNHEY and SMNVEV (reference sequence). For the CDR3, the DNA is TGTGCCAGCAGCGGACTAGCGGGAGCGGGATACGAGCAGTACTTC. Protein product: CASSGLAGAGYEQYF.

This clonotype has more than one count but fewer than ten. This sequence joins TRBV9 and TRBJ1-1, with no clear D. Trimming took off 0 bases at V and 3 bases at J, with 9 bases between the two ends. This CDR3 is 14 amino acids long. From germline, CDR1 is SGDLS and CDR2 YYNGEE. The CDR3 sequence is CASSVVVGDTEAFF. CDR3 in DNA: TGTGCCAGCAGCGTAGTTGTGGGTGACACTGAAGCTTTCTTT.

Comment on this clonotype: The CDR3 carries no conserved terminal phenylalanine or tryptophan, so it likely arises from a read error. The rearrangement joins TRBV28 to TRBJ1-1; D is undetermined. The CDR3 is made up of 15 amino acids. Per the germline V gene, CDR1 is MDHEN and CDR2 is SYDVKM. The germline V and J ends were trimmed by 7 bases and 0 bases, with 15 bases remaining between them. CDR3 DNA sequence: TGTGCCAGCAACTACTTATGGGCGATGAACACTGAAGCTTTCTCT. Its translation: CASNYLWAMNTEAFS.

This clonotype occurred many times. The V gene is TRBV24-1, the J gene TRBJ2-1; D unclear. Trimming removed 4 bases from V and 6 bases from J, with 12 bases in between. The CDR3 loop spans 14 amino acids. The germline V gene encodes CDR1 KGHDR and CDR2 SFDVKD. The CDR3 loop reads CATSEGSASNEQFF. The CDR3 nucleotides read TGTGCCACCAGTGAGGGTTCCGCATCCAATGAGCAGTTCTTC.

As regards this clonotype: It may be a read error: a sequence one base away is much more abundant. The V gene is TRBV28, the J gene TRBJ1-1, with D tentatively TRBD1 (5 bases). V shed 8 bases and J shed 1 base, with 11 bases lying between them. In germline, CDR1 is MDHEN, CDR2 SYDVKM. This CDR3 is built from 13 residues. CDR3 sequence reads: CASWGRENTEAFF. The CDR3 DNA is TGTGCCAGCTGGGGCAGGGAGAACACTGAAGCTTTCTTT.

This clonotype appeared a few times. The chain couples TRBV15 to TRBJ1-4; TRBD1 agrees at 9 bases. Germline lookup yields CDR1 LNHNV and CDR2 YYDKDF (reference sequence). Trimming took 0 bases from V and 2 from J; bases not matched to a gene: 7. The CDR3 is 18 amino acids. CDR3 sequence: CATSRDQIQGATNEKLFF. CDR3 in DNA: TGTGCCACCAGCAGAGATCAAATACAGGGGGCGACTAATGAAAAACTGTTTTTT.

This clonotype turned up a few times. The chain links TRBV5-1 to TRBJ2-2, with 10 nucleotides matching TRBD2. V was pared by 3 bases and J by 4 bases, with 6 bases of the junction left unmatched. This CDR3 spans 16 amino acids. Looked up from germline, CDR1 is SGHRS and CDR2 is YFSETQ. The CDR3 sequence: CASSSLAGDVTGELFF. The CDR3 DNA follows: TGCGCCAGCAGCTCTCTAGCGGGAGACGTCACCGGGGAGCTGTTTTTT.

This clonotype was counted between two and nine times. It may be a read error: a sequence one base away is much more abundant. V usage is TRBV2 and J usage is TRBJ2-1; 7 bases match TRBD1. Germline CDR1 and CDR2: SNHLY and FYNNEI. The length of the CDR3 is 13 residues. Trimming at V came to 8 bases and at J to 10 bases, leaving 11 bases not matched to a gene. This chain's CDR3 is CASRQGEGYEQFF. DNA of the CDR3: TGTGCCAGCCGACAGGGTGAAGGGTACGAGCAGTTCTTC.

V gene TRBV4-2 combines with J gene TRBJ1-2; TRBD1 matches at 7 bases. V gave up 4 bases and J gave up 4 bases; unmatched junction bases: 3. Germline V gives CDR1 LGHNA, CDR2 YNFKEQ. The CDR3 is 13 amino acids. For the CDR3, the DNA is TGTGCCAGCAGCCCCCGGGACAGCTATGGCTACACCTTC. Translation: CASSPRDSYGYTF.

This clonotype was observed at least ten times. The CDR3 DNA follows: TGTGCCAGCAGCTCAAGCGGGACCTCCTACGAGCAGTACTTC. Its translation is CASSSSGTSYEQYF. V usage is TRBV9 and J usage is TRBJ2-7; 7 bases agree with TRBD2. The germline gives CDR1 SGDLS, CDR2 YYNGEE. The CDR3 has 14 amino acids. V shed 4 bases and J 0 bases; nucleotides not matched to a gene: 4.

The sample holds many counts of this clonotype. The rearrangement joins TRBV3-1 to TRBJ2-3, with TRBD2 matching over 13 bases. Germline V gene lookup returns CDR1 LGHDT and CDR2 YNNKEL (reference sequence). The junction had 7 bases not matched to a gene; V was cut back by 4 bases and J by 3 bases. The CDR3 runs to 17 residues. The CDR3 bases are TGTGCCAGCAGCCGCCGACTAGCGGGAGGTGGAACAGATACGCAGTATTTT. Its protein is CASSRRLAGGGTDTQYF.

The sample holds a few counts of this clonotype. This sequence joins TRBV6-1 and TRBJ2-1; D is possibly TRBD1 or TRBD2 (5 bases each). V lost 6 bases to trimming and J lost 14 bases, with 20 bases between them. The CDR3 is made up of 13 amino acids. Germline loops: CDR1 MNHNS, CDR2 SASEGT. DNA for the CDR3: TGTGCCAGCAGAAGAAGCGGCAGGGCTCGGGAGTTCTTC. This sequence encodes CASRRSGRAREFF.